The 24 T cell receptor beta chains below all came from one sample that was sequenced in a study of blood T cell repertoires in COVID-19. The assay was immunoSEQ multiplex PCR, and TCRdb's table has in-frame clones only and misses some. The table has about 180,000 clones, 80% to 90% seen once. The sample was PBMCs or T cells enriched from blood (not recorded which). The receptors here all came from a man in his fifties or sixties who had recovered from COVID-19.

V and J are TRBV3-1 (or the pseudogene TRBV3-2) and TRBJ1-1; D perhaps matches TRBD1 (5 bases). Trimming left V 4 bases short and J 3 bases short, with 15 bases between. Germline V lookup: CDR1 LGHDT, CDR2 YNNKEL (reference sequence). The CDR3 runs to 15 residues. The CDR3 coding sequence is TGTGCCAGCAGCCGCCAGGGAAGTAGGGACACTGAAGCTTTCTTT. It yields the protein CASSRQGSRDTEAFF.

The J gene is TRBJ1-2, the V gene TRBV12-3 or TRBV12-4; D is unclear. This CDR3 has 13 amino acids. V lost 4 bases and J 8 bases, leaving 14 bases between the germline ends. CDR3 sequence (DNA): TGTGCCAGCAGTTCAAGTCTCCTGCGGGGCTACACCTTC. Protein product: CASSSSLLRGYTF.

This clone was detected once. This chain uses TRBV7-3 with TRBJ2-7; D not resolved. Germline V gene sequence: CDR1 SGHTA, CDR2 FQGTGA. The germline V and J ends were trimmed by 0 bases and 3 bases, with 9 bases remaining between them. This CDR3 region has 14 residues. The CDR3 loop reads CASSLTRSSYEQYF. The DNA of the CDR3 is TGTGCCAGCAGCTTAACGCGATCGAGCTACGAGCAGTACTTC.

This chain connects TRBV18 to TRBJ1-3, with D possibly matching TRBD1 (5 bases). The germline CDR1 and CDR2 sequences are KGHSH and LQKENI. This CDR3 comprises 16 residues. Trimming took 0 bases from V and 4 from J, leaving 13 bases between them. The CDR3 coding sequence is TGTGCCAGCTCACCACCTGGACAATTGAGGGGAAACACCATATATTTT. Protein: CASSPPGQLRGNTIYF.

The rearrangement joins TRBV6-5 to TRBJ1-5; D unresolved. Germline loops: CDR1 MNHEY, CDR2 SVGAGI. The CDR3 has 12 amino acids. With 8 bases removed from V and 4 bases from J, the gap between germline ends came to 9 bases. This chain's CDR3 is CASHTGNQPQHF. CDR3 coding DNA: TGTGCCAGCCATACCGGGAATCAGCCCCAGCATTTT.

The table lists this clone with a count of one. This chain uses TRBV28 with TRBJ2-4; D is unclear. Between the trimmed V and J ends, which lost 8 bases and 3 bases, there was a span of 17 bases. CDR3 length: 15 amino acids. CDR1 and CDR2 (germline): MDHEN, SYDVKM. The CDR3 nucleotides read TGTGCCAGCGCCGAAACCGCTGGAGTCAAAAACATTCAGTACTTC. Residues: CASAETAGVKNIQYF.

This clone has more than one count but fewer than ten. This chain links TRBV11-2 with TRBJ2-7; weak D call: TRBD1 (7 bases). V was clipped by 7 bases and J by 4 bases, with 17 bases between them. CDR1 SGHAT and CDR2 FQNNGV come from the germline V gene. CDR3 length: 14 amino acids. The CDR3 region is CASTAGGFLYEQYF. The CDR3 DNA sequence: TGTGCCAGCACCGCAGGGGGGTTCTTATACGAGCAGTACTTC.

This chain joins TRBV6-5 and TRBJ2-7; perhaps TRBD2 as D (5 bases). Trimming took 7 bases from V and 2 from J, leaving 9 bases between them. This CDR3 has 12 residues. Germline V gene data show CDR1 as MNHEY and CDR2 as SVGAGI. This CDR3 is CASKGLTYEQYF. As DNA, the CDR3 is TGTGCCAGCAAAGGACTGACCTACGAGCAGTACTTC.

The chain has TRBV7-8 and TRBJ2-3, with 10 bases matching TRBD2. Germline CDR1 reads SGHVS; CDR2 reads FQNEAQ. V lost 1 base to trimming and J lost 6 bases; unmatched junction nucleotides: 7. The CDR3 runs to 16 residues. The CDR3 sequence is CASSLEIAGGRDTQYF. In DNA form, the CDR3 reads TGTGCCAGCAGCTTAGAGATAGCGGGGGGACGGGATACGCAGTATTTT.

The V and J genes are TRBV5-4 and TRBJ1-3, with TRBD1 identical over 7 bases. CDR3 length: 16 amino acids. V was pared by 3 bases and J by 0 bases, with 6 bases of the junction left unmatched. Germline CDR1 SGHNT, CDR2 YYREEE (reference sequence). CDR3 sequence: CASSSGGAVSGNTIYF. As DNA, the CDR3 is TGTGCCAGCAGCTCAGGGGGAGCGGTCTCTGGAAACACCATATATTTT.

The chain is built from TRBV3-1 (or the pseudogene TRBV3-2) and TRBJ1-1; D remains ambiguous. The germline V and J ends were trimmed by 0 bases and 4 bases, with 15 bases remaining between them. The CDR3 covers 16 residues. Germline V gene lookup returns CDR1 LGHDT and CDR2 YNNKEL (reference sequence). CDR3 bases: TGTGCCAGCAGCCAAGATTTTAAGGGAGGGAGCACTGAAGCTTTCTTT. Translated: CASSQDFKGGSTEAFF.

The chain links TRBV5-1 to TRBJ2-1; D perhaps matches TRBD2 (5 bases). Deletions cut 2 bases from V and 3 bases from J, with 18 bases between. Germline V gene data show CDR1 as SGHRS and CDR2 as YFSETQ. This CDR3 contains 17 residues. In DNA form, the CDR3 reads TGCGCCAGCAGCTTCGGGGTAGCCGCCTCCGACTACAATGAGCAGTTCTTC. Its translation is CASSFGVAASDYNEQFF. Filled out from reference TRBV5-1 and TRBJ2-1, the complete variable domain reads KAGVTQTPRYLIKTRGQQVTLSCSPISGHRSVSWYQQTPGQGLQFLFEYFSETQRNKGNFPGRFSGRQFSNSRSEMNVSTLELGDSALYLCASSFGVAASDYNEQFFGPGTRLTVL.

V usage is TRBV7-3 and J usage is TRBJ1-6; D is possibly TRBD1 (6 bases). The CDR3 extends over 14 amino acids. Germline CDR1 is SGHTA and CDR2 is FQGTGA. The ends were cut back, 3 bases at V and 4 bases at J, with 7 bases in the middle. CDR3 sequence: CASSFGQYNSPLHF. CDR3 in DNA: TGTGCCAGCAGCTTCGGACAGTATAATTCACCCCTCCACTTT.

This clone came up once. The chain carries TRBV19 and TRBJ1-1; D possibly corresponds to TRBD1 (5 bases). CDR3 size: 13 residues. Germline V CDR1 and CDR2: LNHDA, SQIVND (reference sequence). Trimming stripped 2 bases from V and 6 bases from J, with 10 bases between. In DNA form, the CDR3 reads TGTGCCAGTAGTATACTGGACAAGGCTGAAGCTTTCTTT. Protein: CASSILDKAEAFF.

CDR3 coding DNA: TGTGCCAGCAGCCCGCCGGGACTAGCGGGGGGGCCGGGCACCGGGGAGCTGTTTTTT. Translated, it gives CASSPPGLAGGPGTGELFF. This chain links TRBV7-9 with TRBJ2-2; TRBD2 aligns across 16 bases. CDR1 and CDR2 from the germline V gene are SEHNR and FQNEAQ (reference sequence). The CDR3 loop spans 19 amino acids. Trimming at V came to 5 bases and at J to 4 bases, leaving 10 bases not matched to a gene.

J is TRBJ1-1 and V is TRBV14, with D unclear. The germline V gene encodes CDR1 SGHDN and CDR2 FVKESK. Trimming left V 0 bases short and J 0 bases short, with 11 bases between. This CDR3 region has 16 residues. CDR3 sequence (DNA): TGTGCCAGCAGCCAAGATATGTCGAGGATGAACACTGAAGCTTTCTTT. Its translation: CASSQDMSRMNTEAFF.

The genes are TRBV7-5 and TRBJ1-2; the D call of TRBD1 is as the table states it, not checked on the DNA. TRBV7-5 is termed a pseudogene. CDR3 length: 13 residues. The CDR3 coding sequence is TGTGCCAGAAGCTTAACAGGGGATGATGGCTACACCTTC. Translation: CARSLTGDDGYTF.

CDR3 sequence: CASARTGENTGELFF. The CDR3 nucleotides are TGCGCCAGCGCACGGACAGGGGAAAACACCGGGGAGCTGTTTTTT. The V gene is TRBV10-1, the J gene TRBJ2-2; 9 bases are a match to TRBD1. The germline gives CDR1 WNHNN, CDR2 SYGVQD (reference sequence). CDR3 length: 15 amino acids. J lost 2 bases, V lost 8 bases, and 6 bases had no gene match.

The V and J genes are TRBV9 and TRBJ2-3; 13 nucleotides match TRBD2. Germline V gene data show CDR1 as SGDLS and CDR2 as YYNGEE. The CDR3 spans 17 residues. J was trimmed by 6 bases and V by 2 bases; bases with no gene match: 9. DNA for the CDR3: TGTGCCAGCAGCGTTCGGACTAGCGGGGGCGTGGGGGATACGCAGTATTTT. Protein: CASSVRTSGGVGDTQYF.

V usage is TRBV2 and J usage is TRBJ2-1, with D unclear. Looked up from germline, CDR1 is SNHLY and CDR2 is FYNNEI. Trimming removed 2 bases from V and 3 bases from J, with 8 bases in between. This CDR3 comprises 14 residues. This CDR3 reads CASSELTNYNEQFF. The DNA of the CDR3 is TGTGCCAGCAGTGAACTTACAAACTACAATGAGCAGTTCTTC. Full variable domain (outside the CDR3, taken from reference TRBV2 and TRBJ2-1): EPEVTQTPSHQVTQMGQEVILRCVPISNHLYFYWYRQILGQKVEFLVSFYNNEISEKSEIFDDQFSVERPDGSNFTLKIRSTKLEDSAMYFCASSELTNYNEQFFGPGTRLTVL.

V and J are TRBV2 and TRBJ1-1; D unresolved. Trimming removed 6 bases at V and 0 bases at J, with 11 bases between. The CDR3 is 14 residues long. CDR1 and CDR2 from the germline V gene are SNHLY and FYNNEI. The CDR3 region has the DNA TGTGCCAGCAGAACCTACGATGTGAACACTGAAGCTTTCTTT. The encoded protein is CASRTYDVNTEAFF.

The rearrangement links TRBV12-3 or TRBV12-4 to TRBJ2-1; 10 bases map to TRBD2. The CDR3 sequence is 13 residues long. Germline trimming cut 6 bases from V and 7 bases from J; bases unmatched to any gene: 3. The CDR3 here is CASRTSGANEQFF. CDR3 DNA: TGTGCCAGCAGAACTAGCGGGGCGAATGAGCAGTTCTTC.

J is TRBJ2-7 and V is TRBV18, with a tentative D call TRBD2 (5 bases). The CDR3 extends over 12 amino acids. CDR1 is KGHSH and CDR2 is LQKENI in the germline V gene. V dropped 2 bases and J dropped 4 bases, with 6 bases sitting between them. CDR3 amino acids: CASSPGEYEQYF. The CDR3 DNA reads TGTGCCAGCTCACCAGGGGAGTACGAGCAGTACTTC.

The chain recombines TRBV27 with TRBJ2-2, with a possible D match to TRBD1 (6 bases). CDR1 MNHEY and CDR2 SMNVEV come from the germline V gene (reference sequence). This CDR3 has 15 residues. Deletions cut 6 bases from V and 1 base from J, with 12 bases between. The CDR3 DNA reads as TGTGCCAGCAGACAAATGGGACAGAACACCGGGGAGCTGTTTTTT. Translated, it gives CASRQMGQNTGELFF.